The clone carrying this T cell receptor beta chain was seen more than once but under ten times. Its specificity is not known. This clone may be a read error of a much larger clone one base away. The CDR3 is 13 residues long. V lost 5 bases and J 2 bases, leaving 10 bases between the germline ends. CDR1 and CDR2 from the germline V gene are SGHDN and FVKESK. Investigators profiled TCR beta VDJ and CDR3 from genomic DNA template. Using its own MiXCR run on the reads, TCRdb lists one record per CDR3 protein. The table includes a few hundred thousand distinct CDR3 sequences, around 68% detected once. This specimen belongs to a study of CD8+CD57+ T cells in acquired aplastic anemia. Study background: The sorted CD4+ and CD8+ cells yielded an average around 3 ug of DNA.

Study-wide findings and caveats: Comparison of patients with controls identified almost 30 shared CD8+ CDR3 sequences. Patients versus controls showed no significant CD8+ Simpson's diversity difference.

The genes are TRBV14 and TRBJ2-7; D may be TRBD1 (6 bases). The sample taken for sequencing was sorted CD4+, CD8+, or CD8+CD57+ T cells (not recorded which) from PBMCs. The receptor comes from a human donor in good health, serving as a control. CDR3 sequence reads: CASSRDIPYEQYF. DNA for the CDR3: TGTGCCAGCAGCAGGGACATCCCCTACGAGCAGTACTTC. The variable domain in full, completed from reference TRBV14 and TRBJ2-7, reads EAGVTQFPSHSVIEKGQTVTLRCDPISGHDNLYWYRRVMGKEIKFLLHFVKESKQDESGMPNNRFLAERTGGTYSTLKVQPAELEDSGVYFCASSRDIPYEQYFGPGTRLTVT.